One sample yielded the 10 T cell receptor beta chains listed below, sequenced in a study of glioma-infiltrating T cells after dendritic cell vaccination listed by TCRdb under 2016. The time point label corresponds to: after dendritic cell vaccination, including at tumor progression/relapse. The method was the immunoSEQ multiplex PCR assay. TCRdb obtained this table from immuneACCESS and retained in-frame rearrangements with V and J assigned. These tables miss some clones; where compared with another copy, unresolved V genes account for less than half of the shortfall, and the remainder is unexplained. This sample is represented by fewer than 65,000 clones; roughly 90% of them were singletons. 5% to 6.5% of the sample lies in the top ten. The source material was blood, sampled after dendritic cell vaccination. All receptors derive from a human donor with glioblastoma.

This rearrangement joins TRBV2 to TRBJ2-7; no reliable D call. V was shortened by 7 bases and J by 3 bases, with 13 bases between the two germline ends. The CDR3 loop spans 13 amino acids. Germline V gives CDR1 SNHLY, CDR2 FYNNEI. The CDR3 reads CASNLFGVYEQYF. The CDR3 DNA is TGTGCCAGCAACCTCTTTGGAGTCTACGAGCAGTACTTC.

This clone was picked up a small number of times. This chain connects TRBV7-9 to TRBJ1-4; D ambiguous. This CDR3 has 16 amino acids. The V gene lost 2 bases and the J gene lost 0 bases, with 10 bases spanning the gap. Germline V gene lookup returns CDR1 SEHNR and CDR2 FQNEAQ (reference sequence). Here the CDR3 reads CASSLLYGSTNEKLFF. CDR3 nucleotides: TGTGCCAGCAGCTTATTGTACGGGTCAACTAATGAAAAACTGTTTTTT.

This chain uses TRBV10-3 with TRBJ2-5; D gene ambiguous. This CDR3 is built from 14 residues. The V and J ends lost 0 bases and 3 bases respectively, with 8 bases between them. The germline gives CDR1 ENHRY, CDR2 SYGVKD. This CDR3 reads CAISESTVKETQYF. CDR3 sequence (DNA): TGTGCCATCAGTGAGTCCACAGTAAAAGAGACCCAGTACTTC.

The chain recombines TRBV28 with TRBJ2-7; tentative D call: TRBD1 (6 bases). The V and J ends lost 6 bases and 0 bases respectively, with 21 bases between them. Germline V gives CDR1 MDHEN, CDR2 SYDVKM. CDR3 size: 17 residues. CDR3 in amino acids: CASSSGPRGGTSYEQYF. The CDR3, as DNA: TGTGCCAGCAGCTCCGGACCCAGGGGTGGAACCTCCTACGAGCAGTACTTC. The whole variable domain, filled in from reference TRBV28 and TRBJ2-7, reads DVKVTQSSRYLVKRTGEKVFLECVQDMDHENMFWYRQDPGLGLRLIYFSYDVKMKEKGDIPEGYSVSREKKERFSLILESASTNQTSMYLCASSSGPRGGTSYEQYFGPGTRLTVT.

V is TRBV5-1 and J is TRBJ2-7, with 12 bases that match TRBD1. The CDR3 is made up of 20 amino acids. The V gene end was trimmed by 4 bases and the J gene end by 5 bases; junction bases not matched to a gene: 22. Per germline, CDR1 SGHRS and CDR2 YFSETQ. DNA of the CDR3: TGCGCCAGCAGCCCGTCCACCGGGACAGGGGGCCTTTTGCCCATCGACGAGCAGTACTTC. Residues: CASSPSTGTGGLLPIDEQYF. The full variable domain, in which reference TRBV5-1 and TRBJ2-7 provide the parts outside the CDR3, is KAGVTQTPRYLIKTRGQQVTLSCSPISGHRSVSWYQQTPGQGLQFLFEYFSETQRNKGNFPGRFSGRQFSNSRSEMNVSTLELGDSALYLCASSPSTGTGGLLPIDEQYFGPGTRLTVT.

This sequence joins TRBV5-6 and TRBJ2-2, with a weak D call TRBD1 (5 bases). In germline, CDR1 is SGHDT, CDR2 YYEEEE. CDR3 length equals 16 residues. V lost 4 bases and J 2 bases, leaving 15 bases between the germline ends. The CDR3 DNA reads as TGTGCCAGCAGCCTTTGGTTGACAGCCAACACCGGGGAGCTGTTTTTT. It translates to CASSLWLTANTGELFF.

The rearrangement links TRBV5-6 to TRBJ1-5; D unresolved. Per the germline V gene, CDR1 is SGHDT and CDR2 is YYEEEE. This CDR3 has 13 amino acids. Trimming stripped 2 bases from V and 7 bases from J, with 10 bases between. The CDR3 loop is CASSLAGGQPQHF. The DNA for the CDR3 is TGTGCCAGCAGCTTAGCGGGAGGGCAGCCCCAGCATTTT.

The chain links TRBV5-4 to TRBJ2-2, with a tentative D call TRBD1 (5 bases). The CDR3 has 16 residues. Germline V gene data show CDR1 as SGHNT and CDR2 as YYREEE (reference sequence). Trimming stripped 5 bases from V and 0 bases from J, with 14 bases between. The CDR3 spells CASSRGSNANTGELFF. The CDR3 DNA is TGTGCCAGCAGTAGGGGTTCCAACGCGAACACCGGGGAGCTGTTTTTT.

The chain is built from TRBV18 and TRBJ1-1; D call uncertain. CDR3 length equals 13 residues. The germline V gene encodes CDR1 KGHSH and CDR2 LQKENI. V was cut by 3 bases and J by 0 bases, with 5 bases left in between. In DNA form, the CDR3 reads TGTGCCAGCTCACCTCCCATGAACACTGAAGCTTTCTTT. It translates to CASSPPMNTEAFF.

V usage is TRBV5-6 and J usage is TRBJ1-1; no reliable D call. This CDR3 has 14 amino acids. The ends were cut back, 6 bases at V and 4 bases at J, with 16 bases in the middle. CDR1 and CDR2 (germline): SGHDT, YYEEEE. CDR3 in DNA: TGTGCCAGCACCGAAGGCGGTGTAAGCACTGAAGCTTTCTTT. This sequence encodes CASTEGGVSTEAFF.